This T cell receptor beta chain stems from a study of TIL therapy for anti-PD-1-resistant metastatic lung cancer. Study results and caveats: Treatment-naive, never-smoker and oncogene-addicted patients were overrepresented in this highly selected cohort. TIL cultures after expansion showed higher clonality and lower diversity than baseline tumor (median about 5.6% vs 31%).

To note about this clone: What it binds is not known.

The V and J ends lost 2 bases and 1 base, in that order; junction bases with no gene match: 3. CDR1 and CDR2 from the germline V gene are MDHEN and SYDVKM. CDR3 length: 15 amino acids. The libraries were made with immunoSEQ v3. Survey-level samples got approximately 2 million read pairs; deep-level samples got about 5-6.5 million. The method was immunoSEQ multiplex PCR; TCRdb's version includes in-frame clones alone and lacks a portion of them. The table includes about 50,000 clones, about two thirds detected once. Time point in this sample: pre-treatment sample, taken before nivolumab and TIL therapy. Most excised metastases sampled were pleural nodules or supraclavicular lymph nodes. Tumors were harvested before any PD-1/PD-L1 blockade.

This receptor was identified in a person between 30 and 79 years old with non-small cell lung cancer. The chain is built from TRBV28 and TRBJ1-1; 8 bases are shared with TRBD1. The source was tumor tissue, collected at baseline. The CDR3 loop reads CASSLKGTGNTEAFF. DNA for the CDR3: TGTGCCAGCAGTTTAAAGGGGACAGGGAACACTGAAGCTTTCTTT. The full variable domain, completed using reference TRBV28 and TRBJ1-1, is DVKVTQSSRYLVKRTGEKVFLECVQDMDHENMFWYRQDPGLGLRLIYFSYDVKMKEKGDIPEGYSVSREKKERFSLILESASTNQTSMYLCASSLKGTGNTEAFFGQGTRLTVV.